Following are 7 T cell receptor beta chains from one sample sequenced in a study of read filtering for tumor transcriptome and immune sequencing. The library was built from roughly 400 ng RNA with molecular barcoded adaptors for alpha/delta and beta/gamma chains. TCRdb re-derived calls from the reads in MiXCR, one entry per CDR3 protein. The table has fewer than 50,000 distinct CDR3 sequences, roughly 13% seen once; the top ten hold 27%. The source material was a population of CD138-negative cells sorted from bone marrow. These receptors all come from a donor aged 40 or over with multiple myeloma.

This chain links TRBV6-7 with TRBJ2-5, with D possibly called TRBD1 or TRBD2 (6 bases each). TRBV6-7 is filed as an ORF, its function uncertain. The CDR3 runs 15 residues. Between the trimmed V and J ends, which lost 0 bases and 5 bases, there was a span of 13 bases. The CDR3 DNA follows: TGTGCCAGCAGTTACTCGAATCGGGGGCTGGAGACCCAGTACTTC. Translation: CASSYSNRGLETQYF.

Turning to this clonotype: At one boundary the junction diverges from the germline segment, which might be a read error. V and J are TRBV5-1 and TRBJ2-5; 8 bases agree with TRBD2. This CDR3 is 14 amino acids long. Germline V gene sequence: CDR1 SGHRS, CDR2 YFSETQ. The CDR3 DNA is TGCGCCAGCGGATACAGCGGGAGCGGAGAGACTCAGTACTTC. This translates into CASGYSGSGETQYF.

At least ten counts were recorded for this clonotype. The V gene is TRBV7-2, the J gene TRBJ2-5; 7 positions match TRBD1. Germline V gives CDR1 SGHTA, CDR2 FQGNSA. This CDR3 comprises 14 residues. V gave up 5 bases and J gave up 5 bases; unmatched junction bases: 8. The DNA of the CDR3 is TGTGCCAGCAGCACCCAACAGGGGCAGGAGACCCAGTACTTC. Protein product: CASSTQQGQETQYF.

This clonotype was recorded many times. The V and J genes are TRBV10-3 and TRBJ2-4, with 9 nucleotides matching TRBD2. Germline CDR1 and CDR2: ENHRY and SYGVKD. Trimming took 5 bases from V and 7 from J; bases not matched to a gene: 9. This CDR3 spans 15 amino acids. The CDR3 reads CAISSSGRSLNIQYF. The CDR3 DNA reads as TGTGCCATCAGTAGTAGCGGGAGATCCCTCAACATTCAGTACTTC.

Many counts were recorded for this clonotype. For the CDR3, the DNA is TGCGCCAGCAGCGGACAGGGCGCTAATGAAAAACTGTTTTTT. It yields the protein CASSGQGANEKLFF. The V gene is TRBV5-1, the J gene TRBJ1-4; 8 bases map to TRBD1. Germline V lookup: CDR1 SGHRS, CDR2 YFSETQ. This CDR3 is built from 14 residues. Germline trimming cut 4 bases from V and 3 bases from J; bases unmatched to any gene: 2. Full variable domain (remainder filled in from reference TRBV5-1 and TRBJ1-4): KAGVTQTPRYLIKTRGQQVTLSCSPISGHRSVSWYQQTPGQGLQFLFEYFSETQRNKGNFPGRFSGRQFSNSRSEMNVSTLELGDSALYLCASSGQGANEKLFFGSGTQLSVL.

A note on this clonotype: Possible read error: a much larger clone is one base away. V gene TRBV28 combines with J gene TRBJ2-4; D might be TRBD2 (5 bases). The J call could be wrong; TRBJ2-1 is a better fit for the DNA end. CDR3 length: 15 residues. Germline V CDR1 and CDR2: MDHEN, SYDVKM. CDR3 coding DNA: TGTGCCAGCAGTTTATTCGGTCTAGCCAAAAACATTCAGTTCTTC. Translating gives CASSLFGLAKNIQFF.

This clonotype was picked up many times. This chain uses TRBV5-1 with TRBJ2-3; D is unclear. CDR3 length: 14 amino acids. With 6 bases removed from V and 3 bases from J, the gap between germline ends came to 14 bases. CDR1 is SGHRS and CDR2 is YFSETQ in the germline V gene. CDR3 sequence: CASTPLVGTDTQYF. The CDR3 coding sequence is TGCGCCAGCACCCCGCTCGTGGGAACAGATACGCAGTATTTT.